Given below is one TCR beta chain in context. The target antigen is unknown. The read terminates 3 residues before the CDR3 end, so the remaining end is supplied by the germline J gene. The CDR3 is made up of 13 amino acids. Trimming removed 5 bases at V and 1 base at J, with 11 bases between. Germline values: CDR1 DFQATT, CDR2 SNEGSKA (reference sequence). This record comes from a study of T cells in women clearing cervical HPV infection. Study-level points and caveats: TRBV6-7 abundance was lower in cases than controls (0.11% versus 0.16%).

Assay: immunoSEQ multiplex PCR; the TCRdb copy retains only in-frame clones and omits some. The sample totals 25,000 to 35,000 clones. The chain is built from TRBV20-1 and TRBJ2-5; D may be TRBD1 (5 bases). This TCR was sampled from a woman between 18 and 70 years old with a cervical HPV16 infection that either progressed to CIN3+ or cleared (not recorded which). Material for sequencing was blood buffy coat. This CDR3 reads CSADDSTQETQYF. Incomplete CDR3 DNA: TGCAGTGCTGACGACAGTACCCAAGAGACC.